Below are 17 T cell receptor beta chains sequenced from a single sample in a study of Ad26.COV2.S vaccination and SARS-CoV-2 variants. Using immunoSEQ multiplex PCR, the repertoire was profiled, and TCRdb retains in-frame clones only, with some absent. This sample yields hundreds of thousands of clones, of which 89% are seen a single time; about 2.4% belongs to the top ten. Documented treatment: 19 received Ad26.COV2.S at low or high dose, single or two shots; several received placebo; per-sample allocation not given. Day 63 after the first injection of vaccine or placebo was the sampling time. The sample consisted of peripheral blood, taken in a trial of Ad26.COV2.S vaccine versus placebo. All receptors derive from a person aged 18-60 years who received the Ad26.COV2.S COVID-19 vaccine or a placebo.

This clone was counted a few times. The J gene is TRBJ2-3, the V gene TRBV15; the match to TRBD1 covers 12 bases. Germline trimming cut 6 bases from V and 5 bases from J; bases unmatched to any gene: 6. The CDR3 consists of 15 residues. Germline V CDR1 and CDR2: LNHNV, YYDKDF (reference sequence). In DNA form, the CDR3 reads TGTGCCACCAGGAGGGGACAGGGGGCTGGAGATACGCAGTATTTT. Its protein product is CATRRGQGAGDTQYF.

The V gene is TRBV6-5, the J gene TRBJ1-2; 7 nucleotides line up with TRBD1. V gave up 5 bases and J gave up 3 bases; unmatched junction bases: 3. This CDR3 has 13 residues. Germline CDR1 MNHEY, CDR2 SVGAGI. This CDR3 is CASSRDSHYGYTF. DNA of the CDR3: TGTGCCAGCAGTCGGGACAGCCACTATGGCTACACCTTC.

V gene TRBV6-6 combines with J gene TRBJ1-4; TRBD1 is a possible D gene (5 bases). Trimming shortened V by 1 base and J by 8 bases, and 11 bases separated the two germline ends. CDR1 MNHNY and CDR2 SVGAGI come from the germline V gene (reference sequence). This CDR3 has 14 amino acids. CDR3 DNA sequence: TGTGCCAGCAGTTACTGGCAGGGAGAGGAAAAACTGTTTTTT. Translation gives CASSYWQGEEKLFF.

This clone has just one count. V gene TRBV7-8 combines with J gene TRBJ2-7; no reliable D call. V lost 5 bases to trimming and J lost 1 base, with 15 bases between them. CDR1 is SGHVS, CDR2 FQNEAQ, per germline. The CDR3 runs 15 residues. CDR3 sequence: CASSPQPVGSYEQYF. CDR3 coding DNA: TGTGCCAGCAGCCCACAGCCCGTCGGGTCCTACGAGCAGTACTTC.

The V call is TRBV5-8, the J call TRBJ2-2; a weak D match, TRBD1 (7 bases). The CDR3 loop spans 15 amino acids. V was pared by 4 bases and J by 3 bases, with 13 bases between. CDR1 is SGHTS, CDR2 YDEGEE, per germline. The CDR3 nucleotides read TGTGCCAGCAGCGGGGGGACAGTTTACACCGGGGAGCTGTTTTTT. Its translation: CASSGGTVYTGELFF.

With regard to this clone: Other nucleotide sequences in the sample specify the same CDR3. V usage is TRBV5-4 and J usage is TRBJ1-2; no clear D. Germline values: CDR1 SGHNT, CDR2 YYREEE (reference sequence). The CDR3 loop spans 13 amino acids. Trimming pared 4 bases from V and 2 bases from J, leaving 9 bases between. CDR3 sequence reads: CASSPDRNYGYTF. CDR3 bases: TGTGCCAGCAGCCCCGACCGAAACTATGGCTACACCTTC.

This chain joins TRBV11-3 and TRBJ2-2; the D is unclear. The ends were cut back, 4 bases at V and 7 bases at J, with 16 bases in the middle. The germline V gene has CDR1 SGHNT and CDR2 YENEEA. The CDR3 covers 15 residues. The CDR3, as DNA: TGTGCCAGCAGCTCTAACGACCGGGCAAGCGGGGAGCTGTTTTTT. Amino acids: CASSSNDRASGELFF. The variable domain in full, completed from reference TRBV11-3 and TRBJ2-2, reads EAGVVQSPRYKIIEKKQPVAFWCNPISGHNTLYWYLQNLGQGPELLIRYENEEAVDDSQLPKDRFSAERLKGVDSTLKIQPAELGDSAVYLCASSSNDRASGELFFGEGSRLTVL.

The chain couples TRBV9 to TRBJ2-7, with D maybe TRBD1 (5 bases). Per germline, CDR1 SGDLS and CDR2 YYNGEE. The CDR3 spans 15 residues. Deletions cut 0 bases from V and 3 bases from J, with 13 bases between. The CDR3 sequence is CASSVGGNDNYEQYF. The CDR3 coding sequence is TGTGCCAGCAGCGTAGGGGGCAACGATAACTACGAGCAGTACTTC.

This sequence joins TRBV27 and TRBJ2-3; TRBD1 agrees at 9 bases. V lost 5 bases and J lost 1; bases outside the gene matches: 7. From germline, CDR1 is MNHEY and CDR2 SMNVEV (reference sequence). The length of the CDR3 is 16 residues. The CDR3 bases are TGTGCCAGCAGTCCCTGGACAGGGGTGGGCACAGATACGCAGTATTTT. This sequence encodes CASSPWTGVGTDTQYF.

The chain employs TRBV7-9 and TRBJ1-5, with D possibly being TRBD1 (6 bases). The ends were cut back, 5 bases at V and 3 bases at J, with 11 bases in the middle. Germline-derived CDR1 and CDR2 are SEHNR and FQNEAQ (reference sequence). The CDR3 runs 14 residues. For the CDR3, the DNA is TGTGCCAGCAGCCCGACAGGAGACAATCAGCCCCAGCATTTT. This codes for CASSPTGDNQPQHF.

The rearrangement uses TRBV15 and TRBJ2-7, with 9 positions matching TRBD1. After removal of 0 bases from V and 2 bases from J, the junction contained 5 bases not matched to a gene. The CDR3 is 16 amino acids. CDR1 is LNHNV and CDR2 is YYDKDF in the germline V gene (reference sequence). CDR3 loop: CATSRDPWDRAYEQYF. The DNA for the CDR3 is TGTGCCACCAGCAGAGATCCCTGGGACAGGGCCTACGAGCAGTACTTC.

This clone was seen ten or more times. The rearrangement uses TRBV5-1 and TRBJ2-2, with 7 positions matching TRBD1. The germline V gene has CDR1 SGHRS and CDR2 YFSETQ. V lost 6 bases, J lost 3 bases, and 8 bases stayed unmatched. The CDR3 loop spans 15 amino acids. CDR3 region: CASTRTGPDTGELFF. CDR3 nucleotides: TGCGCCAGCACAAGGACAGGACCCGACACCGGGGAGCTGTTTTTT.

The rearrangement joins TRBV7-9 to TRBJ2-3; 10 bases agree with TRBD1. Trimming at V came to 5 bases and at J to 3 bases, leaving 5 bases not matched to a gene. CDR1 and CDR2 (germline): SEHNR, FQNEAQ (reference sequence). CDR3 length equals 15 residues. The CDR3 sequence is CASSPWDRGTDTQYF. The CDR3 DNA is TGTGCCAGCAGCCCGTGGGACAGGGGAACAGATACGCAGTATTTT.

This rearrangement joins TRBV6-1 to TRBJ1-2; tentative D call: TRBD1 (5 bases). Per the germline V gene, CDR1 is MNHNS and CDR2 is SASEGT. V lost 3 bases, J lost 4 bases, and 12 bases lay in between. CDR3 size: 14 residues. CDR3 residues: CASSEGQAGYGYTF. In DNA, the CDR3 is TGTGCCAGCAGTGAGGGGCAGGCGGGCTATGGCTACACCTTC.

This clone came up once. This chain uses TRBV11-1 with TRBJ2-5; 9 nucleotides match TRBD2. Germline lookup yields CDR1 SGHAT and CDR2 FQDESV (reference sequence). The junction had 7 bases not matched to a gene; V was cut back by 0 bases and J by 5 bases. This CDR3 region has 16 residues. Written as DNA, the CDR3 is TGTGCCAGCAGCTTAGCGGTCGCGGGGGGGCTTGAGACCCAGTACTTC. Translated: CASSLAVAGGLETQYF.

The gene calls are TRBV19 and TRBJ1-1; the match to TRBD1 covers 10 bases. Germline CDR1 is LNHDA and CDR2 is SQIVND (reference sequence). With V trimmed by 3 bases and J by 3 bases, 13 bases remained unmatched. CDR3 length: 18 amino acids. The CDR3 DNA reads TGTGCCAGTAGTATCGACGTTCAGACAGGGGGCTTCGACACTGAAGCTTTCTTT. Protein sequence: CASSIDVQTGGFDTEAFF.

This chain uses TRBV5-1 with TRBJ1-2; D gene uncertain. Trimming left V 3 bases short and J 8 bases short, with 14 bases between. Germline V lookup: CDR1 SGHRS, CDR2 YFSETQ. There are 13 residues in the CDR3. The CDR3 sequence is CASSSEPNGGYTF. CDR3 sequence (DNA): TGCGCCAGCAGCTCGGAACCTAACGGGGGCTACACCTTC.